These 13 T cell receptor beta chains came from one sample sequenced in a study of tumor-infiltrating lymphocytes in oesophageal squamous cell carcinoma. MiXCR, run by TCRdb on the PCR reads, gives a single entry per CDR3 protein. The table lists about 15,000 distinct CDR3 sequences, approximately 49% of them singletons. Sequences were obtained from esophageal tumor tissue. These receptors were obtained from a female donor with esophageal squamous cell carcinoma.

The chain is built from TRBV7-2 and TRBJ2-7, with TRBD1 as a possible D gene (6 bases). V was trimmed by 3 bases and J by 3 bases, leaving 12 bases between them. This CDR3 is 14 amino acids long. The V gene's germline CDR1 is SGHTA and CDR2 FQGNSA. The CDR3 loop is CASSFSAGVYEQYF. CDR3 in DNA: TGTGCCAGCAGCTTCTCGGCAGGGGTCTACGAGCAGTACTTC.

The chain couples TRBV7-9 to TRBJ2-3; no definite D call. Germline-derived CDR1 and CDR2 are SEHNR and FQNEAQ (reference sequence). This CDR3 contains 14 residues. Between the trimmed V and J ends, which lost 5 bases and 3 bases, there was a span of 12 bases. CDR3 DNA sequence: TGTGCCAGCAGCCATAGCCTAACGACAGATACGCAGTATTTT. This codes for CASSHSLTTDTQYF.

The chain uses TRBV7-2 and TRBJ2-3; TRBD2 matches at 11 bases. CDR1 and CDR2 from the germline V gene are SGHTA and FQGNSA. The CDR3 consists of 17 residues. Losses at the gene ends were 6 bases for V and 2 bases for J; bases not matched to a gene: 10. CDR3 region: CASRIAGGGHATDTQYF. The DNA for the CDR3 is TGTGCCAGCAGAATAGCGGGGGGGGGGCACGCCACAGATACGCAGTATTTT.

The chain uses TRBV7-2 and TRBJ2-3; D is ambiguous. The J call is in doubt because the DNA end fits TRBJ1-1 better. CDR3 length equals 13 residues. Germline loops: CDR1 SGHTA, CDR2 FQGNSA. The CDR3 sequence: CASSLGSLTEAFF. The CDR3 DNA follows: TGTGCCAGCAGCTTAGGGTCTCTCACTGAAGCTTTCTTT.

The sample holds a few counts of this clonotype. The chain couples TRBV7-2 to TRBJ2-3; 7 positions agree with TRBD2. Germline CDR1 SGHTA, CDR2 FQGNSA. Trimming cost V 5 bases and J 6 bases; bases outside gene matches: 11. The CDR3 length is 15 residues. CDR3 sequence (DNA): TGTGCCAGCAGCCGACTAGCTCAGAAAGGTGATACGCAGTATTTT. It translates to CASSRLAQKGDTQYF.

V is TRBV6-1 and J is TRBJ1-4; the D is unclear. Germline CDR1 is MNHNS and CDR2 is SASEGT. V lost 5 bases and J 3 bases, leaving 19 bases between the germline ends. CDR3 size: 17 residues. CDR3 residues: CASSKGRPWGPNEKLFF. The CDR3 DNA sequence: TGTGCCAGCAGTAAAGGACGGCCGTGGGGTCCTAATGAAAAACTGTTTTTT.

The genes are TRBV7-3 and TRBJ2-5; D gene unclear. The last part of the DNA fits TRBJ2-6 better; the J call may be wrong. The CDR3 loop spans 14 amino acids. Germline CDR1 is SGHTA and CDR2 is FQGTGA. DNA for the CDR3: TGTGCCAGCAGCGATGGCGCTGGGGCCAACGTCCTGACTTTC. Residues: CASSDGAGANVLTF.

A word on this clonotype: No conserved phenylalanine or tryptophan is present at the end of the CDR3, so a read error is the likely explanation. No DNA is shown, since the ends of the CDR3 on it are uncertain; the CDR3 is the one TCRdb lists. The chain carries TRBV14 and TRBJ2-6; the table's D call TRBD1 went unverified against the DNA. From its first to its last residue, the CDR3 has 16 amino acids. The germline CDR1 and CDR2 sequences are SGHDN and FVKESK. The CDR3 here is CASSHPGGANEQFFGA.

Relative to its sample, this clonotype is medium-sized (0.01 to 0.1%). The gene calls are TRBV28 and TRBJ2-7; 10 positions match TRBD1. The germline V gene encodes CDR1 MDHEN and CDR2 SYDVKM. The CDR3 spans 16 residues. Trimming at V came to 2 bases and at J to 1 base, leaving 5 bases not matched to a gene. This chain's CDR3 is CASSLPGTGDSYEQYF. The CDR3 DNA reads TGTGCCAGCAGTTTACCCGGGACAGGGGATTCCTACGAGCAGTACTTC.

The chain couples TRBV7-2 to TRBJ1-1, with D perhaps TRBD1 (5 bases). This CDR3 region has 16 residues. Trimming removed 3 bases from V and 4 bases from J, with 18 bases in between. The germline V gene has CDR1 SGHTA and CDR2 FQGNSA. The CDR3 is CASSFTPTDTITEAFF. As DNA, the CDR3 is TGTGCCAGCAGCTTTACCCCTACGGACACTATCACTGAAGCTTTCTTT.

The chain has TRBV24-1 and TRBJ2-1; the D call may be TRBD1 or TRBD2 (5 bases each). The CDR3 extends over 16 amino acids. CDR1 is KGHDR and CDR2 is SFDVKD in the germline V gene. Deletions cut 3 bases from V and 3 bases from J, with 14 bases between. The CDR3 sequence: CATSDPRDGIYNEQFF. Here the CDR3 DNA reads TGTGCCACCAGTGATCCCCGGGACGGAATCTACAATGAGCAGTTCTTC.

There are many counts of this clonotype. The rearrangement links TRBV28 to TRBJ2-5; 9 nucleotides line up with TRBD1. The V segment lost 3 bases and the J segment 4 bases; nucleotides outside the gene matches: 6. The CDR3 loop spans 15 amino acids. Germline lookup yields CDR1 MDHEN and CDR2 SYDVKM. Written as DNA, the CDR3 is TGTGCCAGCAGTTTTGGGACAGGGCGAGCAGAGACCCAGTACTTC. It codes for CASSFGTGRAETQYF.

This chain joins TRBV14 and TRBJ2-5, with TRBD2 matching 7 bases. Near its end, the DNA agrees better with TRBJ2-7, so the J call may be wrong. Germline V gene lookup returns CDR1 SGHDN and CDR2 FVKESK. The CDR3 length is 14 residues. The DNA of the CDR3 is TGTGCCAGCAGCCCTCGGCCCGGGGGGTACGAGCAGTACTTC. Amino acid sequence: CASSPRPGGYEQYF.